The T cell receptor (beta chain) under discussion was sequenced for a study of CD8 T cells in ankylosing spondylitis. Findings and caveats of the study: Characteristic of ankylosing spondylitis blood, it appeared, was a TCR beta motif comprising about 8 highly homologous variants. Enrichment of disease-linked clones was reportedly significant in matched ankylosing spondylitis synovial fluid. Disease-linked clones, CD8+, were relatively rare in peripheral blood.

Scientists made TCR beta libraries using quantitative 5'-RACE with molecular barcodes. In TCRdb, the 5' RACE reads were re-called with MiXCR into one record per CDR3 protein. In the table there are about 220,000 distinct CDR3 sequences, more than 5.5% of which are singletons. Ten or more counts support this clonotype. Its antigen is unknown. This clonotype originated in a male donor with ankylosing spondylitis. The specimen sequenced was blood, either unsorted or a sorted T cell fraction (not recorded which).

DNA of the CDR3: TGCGCCAGCAGCGAAGGGGCGGGGGGATGGGAGAGATACGAGCAGTACTTC. This gives the protein CASSEGAGGWERYEQYF. The chain has TRBV4-3 and TRBJ2-7; 8 bases fit TRBD2. The CDR3 totals 17 residues. Germline loops: CDR1 LGHNA, CDR2 YSLEER. J gave up 4 bases and V 5 bases, and 16 bases lay outside the gene matches.